This TCR beta chain was captured in a study of T cell changes during pregnancy in multiple sclerosis. Per germline, CDR1 SGDLS and CDR2 YYNGEE. The CDR3 contains 21 residues. The V and J ends lost 4 bases and 1 base, in that order; junction bases with no gene match: 22. TCRdb keeps only in-frame clones here, not all; method: immunoSEQ multiplex PCR. The sample yields roughly 38,000 clones, more than 85% seen once. This specimen consisted of CD4+ T cells from peripheral blood mononuclear cells, obtained after pregnancy. The chain links TRBV9 to TRBJ1-1, with 10 bases lining up with TRBD1. The TCR sequence derives from a female donor in good health, enrolled as a control in a pregnancy study. This CDR3 reads CASSPNVNYRGQGDRNTEAFF. The CDR3 DNA follows: TGTGCCAGCAGCCCTAATGTTAACTATCGCGGACAGGGGGATCGGAACACTGAAGCTTTCTTT. The full variable domain, rest sourced from reference TRBV9 and TRBJ1-1, is DSGVTQTPKHLITATGQRVTLRCSPRSGDLSVYWYQQSLDQGLQFLIQYYNGEERAKGNILERFSAQQFPDLHSELNLSSLELGDSALYFCASSPNVNYRGQGDRNTEAFFGQGTRLTVV.